Each of the 20 T cell receptor beta chains below was sequenced from the same sample in a study of T cells after yellow fever vaccination. TCRdb itself ran the 5' RACE reads through MiXCR, one entry per CDR3 protein. The table records hundreds of thousands of distinct CDR3 sequences, about 13% of them present only once. The specimen was PBMCs, collected on the day of the yellow fever booster vaccination. Source of these receptors: a man aged 30-40 years who received the YFV17D yellow fever vaccine.

The chain combines TRBV29-1 with TRBJ2-2; D is uncertain. Trimming took 4 bases from V and 3 from J, leaving 6 bases between them. The CDR3 consists of 12 residues. Germline-derived CDR1 and CDR2 are SQVTM and ANQGSEA. CDR3 coding DNA: TGCAGCGTTGTAATGTACACCGGGGAGCTGTTTTTT. Translating gives CSVVMYTGELFF.

The J gene is TRBJ1-6, the V gene TRBV29-1; maybe TRBD1 (5 bases). V was cut by 4 bases and J by 7 bases, with 11 bases left in between. The CDR3 length is 13 residues. The germline gives CDR1 SQVTM, CDR2 ANQGSEA. This chain's CDR3 is CSVGEGQNSPLHF. CDR3 in DNA: TGCAGCGTTGGTGAGGGGCAGAATTCACCCCTCCACTTT.

This chain links TRBV12-3 or TRBV12-4 with TRBJ2-2; TRBD2 matches 8 bases. Trimming cost V 5 bases and J 4 bases; bases outside gene matches: 6. The CDR3 runs 15 residues. The CDR3 DNA reads TGTGCCAGCAGTGCCGGTCTAGCGGGCACCGGGGAGCTGTTTTTT. It yields the protein CASSAGLAGTGELFF.

This CDR3 is CASSTPRGQGYTGELFF. The DNA for the CDR3 is TGTGCCAGCAGTACACCCAGAGGACAGGGCTACACCGGGGAGCTGTTTTTT. This rearrangement joins TRBV7-9 to TRBJ2-2; TRBD1 matches 8 bases. CDR1 and CDR2 (germline): SEHNR, FQNEAQ (reference sequence). The CDR3 totals 17 residues. The ends lost 6 bases at V and 3 bases at J; junction bases unmatched: 12.

This clonotype occurred a few times. The chain joins TRBV5-1 to TRBJ2-3; D might be TRBD1 or TRBD2, each matching 5 bases. The CDR3 length is 15 residues. Trimming took 4 bases from V and 4 from J, leaving 16 bases between them. Germline CDR1 SGHRS, CDR2 YFSETQ. The CDR3 is CASSVPQGAADTQYF. CDR3 DNA sequence: TGCGCCAGCAGCGTACCTCAGGGAGCAGCAGATACGCAGTATTTT.

The sample holds many counts of this clonotype. J is TRBJ2-3 and V is TRBV11-2, with a possible D match to TRBD2 (6 bases). V was pared by 5 bases and J by 5 bases, with 17 bases between. Germline V gene sequence: CDR1 SGHAT, CDR2 FQNNGV. This CDR3 spans 15 amino acids. CDR3 sequence reads: CASSPQRVSGDTQYF. The CDR3 DNA reads TGTGCCAGCAGCCCTCAGCGGGTTAGCGGAGATACGCAGTATTTT.

This chain links TRBV6-1 with TRBJ1-2; the D gene is possibly TRBD1 (6 bases). With 9 bases removed from V and 6 bases from J, the gap between germline ends came to 20 bases. The CDR3 spans 14 residues. Germline V gene sequence: CDR1 MNHNS, CDR2 SASEGT. The CDR3 DNA follows: TGTGCCAGTCAGAAGGGGGGACCGGATAATGGCTACACCTTC. This encodes CASQKGGPDNGYTF.

The V and J genes are TRBV5-1 and TRBJ1-1, with TRBD1 as a possible D gene (6 bases). Germline CDR1 SGHRS, CDR2 YFSETQ. V lost 4 bases and J 5 bases, leaving 18 bases between the germline ends. The CDR3 covers 15 residues. DNA of the CDR3: TGCGCCAGCAGCCCCGGAGGGCAGGGGCGAACTGAAGCTTTCTTT. Protein product: CASSPGGQGRTEAFF.

This clonotype occurred a few times. The chain couples TRBV20-1 to TRBJ2-7, with 10 bases aligning to TRBD2. CDR1 is DFQATT, CDR2 SNEGSKA, per germline (reference sequence). The ends lost 3 bases at V and 3 bases at J; junction bases unmatched: 5. This CDR3 has 14 residues. The CDR3 DNA sequence: TGCAGTGCTAGTGCTAGCGGGAGATACTACGAGCAGTACTTC. Its protein product is CSASASGRYYEQYF.

CDR3 in amino acids: CASSLAREMTQYF. The CDR3 DNA follows: TGTGCCAGCAGCTTAGCCAGGGAAATGACCCAGTACTTC. J is TRBJ2-5 and V is TRBV7-2; D is perhaps TRBD1 (5 bases). The CDR3 covers 13 residues. The germline V gene encodes CDR1 SGHTA and CDR2 FQGNSA. V was cut by 0 bases and J by 7 bases, with 9 bases left in between.

The V call is TRBV4-2, the J call TRBJ2-5; D perhaps matches TRBD2 (6 bases). Trimming shortened V by 1 base and J by 7 bases, and 13 bases separated the two germline ends. This CDR3 has 14 amino acids. Germline CDR1 reads LGHNA; CDR2 reads YNFKEQ. In nucleotides, the CDR3 is TGTGCCAGCAGCCAAGGACCCGGGGAGGTGACCCAGTACTTC. Amino acid sequence: CASSQGPGEVTQYF.

This clonotype was recorded only once. Here the CDR3 DNA reads TGTGCCAGTAGTATCCCGGGAGTGATCAATGAGCAGTTCTTC. It encodes CASSIPGVINEQFF. The rearrangement links TRBV19 to TRBJ2-1, with D possibly being TRBD2 (6 bases). Looked up from germline, CDR1 is LNHDA and CDR2 is SQIVND (reference sequence). This CDR3 spans 14 amino acids. The germline V and J ends were trimmed by 3 bases and 6 bases, with 12 bases remaining between them.

This clonotype was recorded a few times. J is TRBJ2-2 and V is TRBV7-8; tentatively, D is TRBD2 (5 bases). The CDR3 runs to 14 residues. Germline V gene data show CDR1 as SGHVS and CDR2 as FQNEAQ. V was cut by 7 bases and J by 5 bases, with 14 bases left in between. The CDR3 sequence: CASTISTGTGELFF. Written as DNA, the CDR3 is TGTGCCAGCACCATTTCTACGGGGACCGGGGAGCTGTTTTTT.

The chain couples TRBV28 to TRBJ1-3, with no clear D. The CDR3 is made up of 16 amino acids. Germline V CDR1 and CDR2: MDHEN, SYDVKM. V lost 4 bases and J 1 base, leaving 14 bases between the germline ends. The CDR3 loop is CASSSLFGPSGNTIYF. The CDR3 coding sequence is TGTGCCAGCAGTTCCCTTTTTGGCCCTTCTGGAAACACCATATATTTT. Combining the CDR3 with reference TRBV28 and TRBJ1-3 gives the whole variable domain DVKVTQSSRYLVKRTGEKVFLECVQDMDHENMFWYRQDPGLGLRLIYFSYDVKMKEKGDIPEGYSVSREKKERFSLILESASTNQTSMYLCASSSLFGPSGNTIYFGEGSWLTVV.

The chain employs TRBV12-3 or TRBV12-4 and TRBJ1-1; D uncertain. This CDR3 has 12 residues. Deletions cut 7 bases from V and 2 bases from J, with 8 bases between. The CDR3 here is CASTQENTEAFF. The CDR3 DNA reads as TGTGCCAGCACCCAAGAAAACACTGAAGCTTTCTTT.

This sequence joins TRBV2 and TRBJ2-5, with D uncertain. CDR1 and CDR2 from the germline V gene are SNHLY and FYNNEI. The V end was cut by 7 bases, the J end by 6 bases, with 9 bases between. There are 11 residues in the CDR3. For the CDR3, the DNA is TGTGCCAGCACTCCCGGCAAGACCCAGTACTTC. Its protein is CASTPGKTQYF.

The chain carries TRBV12-3 or TRBV12-4 and TRBJ2-5; D gene unclear. The ends were cut back, 3 bases at V and 5 bases at J, with 13 bases in the middle. The CDR3 runs to 14 residues. CDR3 nucleotides: TGTGCCAGCAGTTTGAGGCAGGCCTCCGAGACCCAGTACTTC. Its protein is CASSLRQASETQYF.

This chain joins TRBV9 and TRBJ2-7; TRBD1 matches 12 bases. The CDR3 extends over 16 amino acids. Germline CDR1 is SGDLS and CDR2 is YYNGEE. V trimming: 3 bases; J trimming: 4 bases; junction bases outside the gene matches: 8. DNA for the CDR3: TGTGCCAGCAGCGCTCGGGACAGGGGGCCCTCGTACGAGCAGTACTTC. It is translated as CASSARDRGPSYEQYF.

This clonotype was detected only a few times. This chain links TRBV11-2 with TRBJ2-7, with D possibly TRBD1 on 5 matching bases. The germline V and J ends were trimmed by 2 bases and 2 bases, with 16 bases remaining between them. This CDR3 has 16 amino acids. Germline-derived CDR1 and CDR2 are SGHAT and FQNNGV. This CDR3 reads CASSLIVVAGPYEQYF. CDR3 DNA sequence: TGTGCCAGCAGCTTAATTGTGGTGGCAGGGCCCTACGAGCAGTACTTC. The variable domain in full, with the rest retrieved from reference TRBV11-2 and TRBJ2-7, is EAGVAQSPRYKIIEKRQSVAFWCNPISGHATLYWYQQILGQGPKLLIQFQNNGVVDDSQLPKDRFSAERLKGVDSTLKIQPAKLEDSAVYLCASSLIVVAGPYEQYFGPGTRLTVT.

This clonotype was counted between two and nine times. The chain recombines TRBV9 with TRBJ2-5; D might be TRBD2 (6 bases). Germline V gene lookup returns CDR1 SGDLS and CDR2 YYNGEE. The CDR3 loop spans 17 amino acids. V lost 0 bases and J 7 bases, leaving 22 bases between the germline ends. The CDR3 loop is CASSVGGGSFPSGTQYF. The CDR3 bases are TGTGCCAGCAGCGTAGGTGGAGGGAGTTTTCCCTCAGGGACCCAGTACTTC.